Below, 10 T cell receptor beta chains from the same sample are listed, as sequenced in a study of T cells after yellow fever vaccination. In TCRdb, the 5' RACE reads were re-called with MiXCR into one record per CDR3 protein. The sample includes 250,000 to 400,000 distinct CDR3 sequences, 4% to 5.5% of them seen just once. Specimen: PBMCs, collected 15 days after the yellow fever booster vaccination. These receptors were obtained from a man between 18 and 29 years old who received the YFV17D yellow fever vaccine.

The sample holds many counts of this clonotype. The CDR3 DNA sequence: TGTGCCAGCAGCTCAGCCACAGATACGCAGTATTTT. Its protein product is CASSSATDTQYF. This chain connects TRBV5-5 to TRBJ2-3; D is unclear. The CDR3 runs to 12 residues. From germline, CDR1 is SGHKS and CDR2 YYEKEE (reference sequence). V was cut by 3 bases and J by 2 bases, with 4 bases left in between.

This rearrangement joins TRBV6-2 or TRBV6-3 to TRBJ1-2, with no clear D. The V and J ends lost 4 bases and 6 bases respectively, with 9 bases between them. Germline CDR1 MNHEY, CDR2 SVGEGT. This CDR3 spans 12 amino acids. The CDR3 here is CASSFSGDGYTF. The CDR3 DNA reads TGTGCCAGCAGTTTCTCCGGGGATGGCTACACCTTC.

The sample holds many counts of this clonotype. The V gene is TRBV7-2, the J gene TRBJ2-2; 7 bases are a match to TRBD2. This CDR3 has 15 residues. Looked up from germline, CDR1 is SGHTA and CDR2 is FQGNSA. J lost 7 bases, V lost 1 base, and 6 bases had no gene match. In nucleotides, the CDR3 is TGTGCCAGCAGCTTAGGCAGACTAGCCGGCGGGGAGCTGTTTTTT. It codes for CASSLGRLAGGELFF.

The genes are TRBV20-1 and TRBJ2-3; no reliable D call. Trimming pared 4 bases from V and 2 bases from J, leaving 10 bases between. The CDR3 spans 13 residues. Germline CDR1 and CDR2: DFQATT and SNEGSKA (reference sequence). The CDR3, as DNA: TGCAGTGCTAAACTACCTATCACAGATACGCAGTATTTT. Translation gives CSAKLPITDTQYF.

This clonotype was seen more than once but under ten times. DNA of the CDR3: TGTGCCAGCAGTGAAGAGATCAGCAGCTCCTACGAGCAGTACTTC. Amino acid sequence: CASSEEISSSYEQYF. The V call is TRBV6-1, the J call TRBJ2-7; D uncertain. The length of the CDR3 is 15 residues. The germline V and J ends were trimmed by 1 base and 0 bases, with 10 bases remaining between them. CDR1 is MNHNS, CDR2 SASEGT, per germline.

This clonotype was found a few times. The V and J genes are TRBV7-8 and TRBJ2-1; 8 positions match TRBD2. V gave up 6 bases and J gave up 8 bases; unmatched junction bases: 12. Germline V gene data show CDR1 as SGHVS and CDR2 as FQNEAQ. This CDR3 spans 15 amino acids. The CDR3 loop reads CASSLGAGGSYEQFF. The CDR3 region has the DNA TGTGCCAGCAGTCTTGGGGCGGGGGGCTCCTATGAGCAGTTCTTC.

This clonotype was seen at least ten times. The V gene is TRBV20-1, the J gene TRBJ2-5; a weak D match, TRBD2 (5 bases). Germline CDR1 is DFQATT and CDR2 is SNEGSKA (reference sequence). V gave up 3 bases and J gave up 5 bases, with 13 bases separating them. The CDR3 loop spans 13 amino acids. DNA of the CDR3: TGCAGTGCTAGCTCCCCTAGCTGGGAGACCCAGTACTTC. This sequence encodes CSASSPSWETQYF.

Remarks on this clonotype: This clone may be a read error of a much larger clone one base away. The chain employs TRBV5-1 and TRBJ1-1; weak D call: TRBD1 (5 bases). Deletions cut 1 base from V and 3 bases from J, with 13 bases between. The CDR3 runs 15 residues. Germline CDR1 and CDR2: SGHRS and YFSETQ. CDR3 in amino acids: CASSLTGTVYTEAFF. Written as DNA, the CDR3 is TGCGCCAGCAGCTTGACCGGGACGGTGTACACTGAAGCTTTCTTT.

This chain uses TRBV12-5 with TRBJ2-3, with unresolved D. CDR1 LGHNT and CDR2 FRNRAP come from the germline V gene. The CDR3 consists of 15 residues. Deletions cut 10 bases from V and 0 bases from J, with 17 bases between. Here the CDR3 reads CATLRSPVSTDTQYF. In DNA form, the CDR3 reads TGTGCTACCCTCAGGAGCCCAGTTAGCACAGATACGCAGTATTTT.

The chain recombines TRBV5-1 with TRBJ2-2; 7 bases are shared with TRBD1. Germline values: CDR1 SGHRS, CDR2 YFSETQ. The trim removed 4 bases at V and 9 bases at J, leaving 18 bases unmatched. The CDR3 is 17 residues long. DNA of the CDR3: TGCGCCAGCAGCGACCCGACCGGGACAGTTTATCCCAGGGAGCTGTTTTTT. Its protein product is CASSDPTGTVYPRELFF.